The entry below describes one T cell receptor (beta chain). Its matching antigen is unknown. V lost 5 bases and J lost 0, with 19 bases in between. CDR1 and CDR2 from the germline V gene are MGHRA and YSYEKL. The CDR3 extends over 18 amino acids. Specified time point: recipient sample about 28 days before transplant, after cytoreduction. Here immunoSEQ multiplex PCR was the method, and the copy in TCRdb shows in-frame clones only, minus some. The sample yields some 40,000 clones, 85% seen once. The entry originates in a study of T cell clonotyping in hematopoietic cell transplantation. Study details: Cytoreduction preceded collection of pretransplant recipient samples.

Findings of the study overall: Broader posttransplant TCR repertoire diversity was predicted by graft donor and pretransplant recipient Inverse Simpson Index values. CD4 and CD8 repertoire contributions could not be separated without sorting.

Here the sequenced sample was peripheral blood mononuclear cells, taken before stem cell transplant. The source is a man aged 55-75 years with acute myeloid leukemia. Some clones in this sample may be carry-over from other donors' samples. The chain carries TRBV4-1 and TRBJ1-4; D gene ambiguous. The CDR3 loop is CASSSRWELEATNEKLFF. Here the CDR3 DNA reads TGCGCCAGCAGCTCAAGATGGGAGTTGGAAGCAACTAATGAAAAACTGTTTTTT.